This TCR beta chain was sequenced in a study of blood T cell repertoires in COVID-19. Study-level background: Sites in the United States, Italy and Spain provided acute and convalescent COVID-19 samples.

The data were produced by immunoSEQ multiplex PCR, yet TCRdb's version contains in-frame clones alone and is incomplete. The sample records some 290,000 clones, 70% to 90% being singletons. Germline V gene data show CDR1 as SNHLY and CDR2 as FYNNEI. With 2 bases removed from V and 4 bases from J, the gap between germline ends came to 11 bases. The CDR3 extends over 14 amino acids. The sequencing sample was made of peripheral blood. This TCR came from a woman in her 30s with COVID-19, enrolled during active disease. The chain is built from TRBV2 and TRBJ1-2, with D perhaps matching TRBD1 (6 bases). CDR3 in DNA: TGTGCCAGCAGTGAATGGGGGCTCGGCTATGGCTACACCTTC. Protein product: CASSEWGLGYGYTF.